The next 10 T cell receptor beta chains were all read from a single sample in a study of vaccination effects on CD4 cells after COVID-19. The method was immunoSEQ multiplex PCR; TCRdb's version includes in-frame clones alone and lacks a portion of them. Among 41,000 or so clones listed, 70% were seen once. Before any sequencing was done, the ViraFEST assay used viral peptide pools to expand antigen-specific CD4+ T cells. Isolation of CD4+ T cells took place after less than twelve days of culture. The vaccine recipients had no prior SARS-CoV-2 infection, with negative nucleocapsid antibodies. These receptors are not linked to any known antigen. The source material was CD4+ T cells from PBMCs cultured with HCoV-OC43 spike peptides, sampled before COVID-19 vaccination. Subset indicated: HCoV-OC43 spike overlapping peptide pool stimulation. These receptors were obtained from a human donor who received a COVID-19 vaccine.

V usage is TRBV18 and J usage is TRBJ2-2; D possibly corresponds to TRBD2 (6 bases). CDR1 is KGHSH, CDR2 LQKENI, per germline. There are 17 residues in the CDR3. V was shortened by 4 bases and J by 7 bases, with 22 bases between the two germline ends. In nucleotides, the CDR3 is TGTGCCAGCTCACTGCCCGGAAGCGGGTCCTTCGGCGGGGAGCTGTTTTTT. It codes for CASSLPGSGSFGGELFF.

The rearrangement joins TRBV4-2 to TRBJ2-1, with 7 bases that match TRBD2. The CDR3 sequence is 16 residues long. Germline-derived CDR1 and CDR2 are LGHNA and YNFKEQ. Losses at the gene ends were 0 bases for V and 4 bases for J; bases not matched to a gene: 6. Written as DNA, the CDR3 is TGTGCCAGCAGCCAAGATTCGCGCGGGGGATACAATGAGCAGTTCTTC. Translating it yields CASSQDSRGGYNEQFF.

This rearrangement joins TRBV6-5 to TRBJ2-7; TRBD1 aligns across 8 bases. The CDR3 contains 14 residues. V gave up 6 bases and J gave up 2 bases; unmatched junction bases: 6. The germline V gene encodes CDR1 MNHEY and CDR2 SVGAGI. For the CDR3, the DNA is TGTGCCAGCAGGCAAGACAGGGGCACCTACGAGCAGTACTTC. It specifies CASRQDRGTYEQYF.

The rearrangement joins TRBV7-9 to TRBJ1-6, with 7 bases aligning to TRBD1. The germline gives CDR1 SEHNR, CDR2 FQNEAQ (reference sequence). The trim removed 5 bases at V and 11 bases at J, leaving 9 bases unmatched. The CDR3 length is 14 residues. CDR3 loop: CASSQGDIGAPLHF. The CDR3 DNA reads as TGTGCCAGCAGCCAGGGGGACATAGGAGCACCCCTCCACTTT.

This chain joins TRBV5-8 and TRBJ2-4; no firm D call. Trimming pared 0 bases from V and 0 bases from J, leaving 4 bases between. The V gene's germline CDR1 is SGHTS and CDR2 YDEGEE. The length of the CDR3 is 14 residues. CDR3 protein: CASSLGLAKNIQYF. CDR3 in DNA: TGTGCCAGCAGCTTGGGGCTAGCCAAAAACATTCAGTACTTC.

The gene calls are TRBV29-1 and TRBJ2-3; D remains ambiguous. This CDR3 contains 14 residues. Trimming pared 1 base from V and 3 bases from J, leaving 11 bases between. Germline loops: CDR1 SQVTM, CDR2 ANQGSEA. As DNA, the CDR3 is TGCAGCGTTGAAGTCCGGGTAAGGACAGATACGCAGTATTTT. Protein product: CSVEVRVRTDTQYF.

The chain uses TRBV7-9 and TRBJ1-2; D perhaps matches TRBD1 (5 bases). V was shortened by 5 bases and J by 1 base, with 23 bases between the two germline ends. Germline assignment: CDR1 SEHNR and CDR2 FQNEAQ (reference sequence). CDR3 size: 18 residues. As DNA, the CDR3 is TGTGCCAGCAGCCCTAATAGACGGACTCCGAGGGGTAACTATGGCTACACCTTC. This codes for CASSPNRRTPRGNYGYTF.

V gene TRBV5-4 combines with J gene TRBJ2-1; no firm D call. The V and J ends lost 0 bases and 4 bases respectively, with 5 bases between them. The V gene's germline CDR1 is SGHNT and CDR2 YYREEE (reference sequence). This CDR3 spans 13 amino acids. This CDR3 is CASSLGLYNEQFF. CDR3 nucleotide sequence: TGTGCCAGCAGCTTGGGTCTTTACAATGAGCAGTTCTTC.

In its sample, this clone was seen once. V and J are TRBV5-6 and TRBJ1-2; D gene uncertain. The V and J ends lost 1 base and 6 bases respectively, with 10 bases between them. Germline values: CDR1 SGHDT, CDR2 YYEEEE. This CDR3 is built from 13 residues. This CDR3 reads CASSLRGGHGYTF. In nucleotides, the CDR3 is TGTGCCAGCAGCTTGCGGGGAGGTCATGGCTACACCTTC. The full variable domain, in which reference TRBV5-6 and TRBJ1-2 provide the parts outside the CDR3, is DAGVTQSPTHLIKTRGQQVTLRCSPKSGHDTVSWYQQALGQGPQFIFQYYEEEERQRGNFPDRFSGHQFPNYSSELNVNALLLGDSALYLCASSLRGGHGYTFGSGTRLTVV.

V usage is TRBV15 and J usage is TRBJ2-1; D might be TRBD1 (6 bases). Trimming removed 3 bases from V and 4 bases from J, with 10 bases in between. In germline, CDR1 is LNHNV, CDR2 YYDKDF (reference sequence). The CDR3 runs to 14 residues. DNA for the CDR3: TGTGCCACCAGCAGGCCAGGGGTTTACAATGAGCAGTTCTTC. This translates into CATSRPGVYNEQFF.